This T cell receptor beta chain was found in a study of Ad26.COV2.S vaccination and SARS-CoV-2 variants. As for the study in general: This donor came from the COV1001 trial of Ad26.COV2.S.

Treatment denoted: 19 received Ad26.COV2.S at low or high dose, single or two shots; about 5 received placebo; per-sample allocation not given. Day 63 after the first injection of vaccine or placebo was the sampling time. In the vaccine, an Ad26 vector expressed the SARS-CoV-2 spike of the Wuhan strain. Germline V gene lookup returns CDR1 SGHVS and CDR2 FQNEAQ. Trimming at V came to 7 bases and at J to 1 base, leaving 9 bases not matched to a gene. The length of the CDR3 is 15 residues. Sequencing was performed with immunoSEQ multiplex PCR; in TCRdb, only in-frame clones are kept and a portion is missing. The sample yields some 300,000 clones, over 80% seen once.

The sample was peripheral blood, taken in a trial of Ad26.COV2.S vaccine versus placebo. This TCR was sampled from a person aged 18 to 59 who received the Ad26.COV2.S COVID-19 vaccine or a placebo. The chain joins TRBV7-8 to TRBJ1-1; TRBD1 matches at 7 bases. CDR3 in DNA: TGTGCCAGCACTTTTATGGGACAGCCGAACACTGAAGCTTTCTTT. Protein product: CASTFMGQPNTEAFF.